These 7 T cell receptor beta chains were sequenced from one sample in a study of T cell changes during pregnancy in multiple sclerosis. Sequenced by immunoSEQ multiplex PCR; TCRdb stores in-frame clones only, minus some. In the table there are some 81,000 clones, 89% of which are singletons. Sequenced here: peripheral blood, sampled before pregnancy. The receptors were sampled from a female donor with multiple sclerosis, enrolled in a pregnancy study.

V is TRBV5-1 and J is TRBJ2-1, with a possible D match to TRBD1 (5 bases). Germline V gene sequence: CDR1 SGHRS, CDR2 YFSETQ. Trimming pared 1 base from V and 8 bases from J, leaving 19 bases between. This CDR3 comprises 16 residues. CDR3 amino acids: CASSLPRQGWGDEQFF. The CDR3, as DNA: TGCGCCAGCAGCTTGCCACGTCAGGGCTGGGGTGATGAGCAGTTCTTC.

The gene calls are TRBV5-1 and TRBJ1-6; D is uncertain. CDR3 length equals 15 residues. Trimming left V 4 bases short and J 3 bases short, with 11 bases between. Germline V gene lookup returns CDR1 SGHRS and CDR2 YFSETQ. The CDR3 DNA follows: TGCGCCAGCAGCCCCCGAGATGGCTATAATTCACCCCTCCACTTT. It is translated as CASSPRDGYNSPLHF.

The J gene is TRBJ1-3, the V gene TRBV28; D possibly corresponds to TRBD1 (5 bases). The CDR3 length is 17 residues. Germline V CDR1 and CDR2: MDHEN, SYDVKM. V was cut by 0 bases and J by 0 bases, with 12 bases left in between. The CDR3 nucleotides are TGTGCCAGCAGTTTATGGGGCGGGGGGACCTCTGGAAACACCATATATTTT. This codes for CASSLWGGGTSGNTIYF.

The genes are TRBV5-1 and TRBJ2-1; 10 bases line up with TRBD2. There are 16 residues in the CDR3. V shed 4 bases, J shed 2 bases, and the junction held 6 bases outside the gene matches. The germline V gene encodes CDR1 SGHRS and CDR2 YFSETQ. DNA of the CDR3: TGCGCCAGCAGCAGACGACTAGCGGGTCCCTACAATGAGCAGTTCTTC. Amino acid sequence: CASSRRLAGPYNEQFF.

This clone was counted a few times. The genes are TRBV20-1 and TRBJ1-1; no definite D call. This CDR3 contains 9 residues. Looked up from germline, CDR1 is DFQATT and CDR2 is SNEGSKA (reference sequence). Trimming shortened V by 3 bases and J by 11 bases, and 7 bases separated the two germline ends. CDR3 sequence: CSASSMAFF. CDR3 DNA sequence: TGCAGTGCTAGCTCTATGGCTTTCTTT.

The chain joins TRBV25-1 to TRBJ1-2; D unresolved. This CDR3 has 11 amino acids. Looked up from germline, CDR1 is MGHDK and CDR2 is SYGVNS. Trimming removed 5 bases at V and 5 bases at J, with 6 bases between. The CDR3 is CASSSGYGYTF. The DNA for the CDR3 is TGTGCCAGCAGTTCGGGGTATGGCTACACCTTC.

This sequence joins TRBV5-1 and TRBJ1-1, with D tentatively TRBD1 (5 bases). Germline V gives CDR1 SGHRS, CDR2 YFSETQ. This CDR3 spans 15 amino acids. V was shortened by 4 bases and J by 5 bases, with 18 bases between the two germline ends. The CDR3 DNA reads TGCGCCAGCAGCCTTTTTAGCGTCGGGGGAACTGAAGCTTTCTTT. Translating it yields CASSLFSVGGTEAFF.